This T cell receptor beta chain originates from a study of blood T cell repertoires in COVID-19. TCRdb's copy holds only in-frame clones and misses some; the assay was immunoSEQ multiplex PCR. The sample contains 150,000 to 200,000 clones, over 70% of which appear only once. Sequencing used peripheral blood. This TCR was recovered from a man in his 60s with active or convalescent COVID-19.

CDR3 loop: CASRRSGLGRDEQFF. CDR3 in DNA: TGTGCCAGCAGGAGGAGCGGGTTGGGACGGGATGAGCAGTTCTTC. The chain has TRBV7-6 and TRBJ2-1; a possible D gene is TRBD2 (6 bases). Between the trimmed V and J ends, which lost 6 bases and 8 bases, there was a span of 20 bases. Germline lookup yields CDR1 SGHVS and CDR2 FNYEAQ. CDR3 size: 15 residues.